Each of the 27 T cell receptor beta chains below was sequenced from the same sample in a study of T cell responses to AZD1222 COVID-19 vaccine. Method: immunoSEQ multiplex PCR; TCRdb's copy keeps in-frame clones and lacks some. The sample comprises 150,000 to 200,000 clones, 92% of which are singletons, and roughly 1.4% rests with the top ten. Sequencing was performed on peripheral blood, taken 28 days after the second AZD1222 dose. The receptors were gathered from an adult who received the AZD1222 COVID-19 vaccine.

The V gene is TRBV6-2 or TRBV6-3, the J gene TRBJ1-5; D uncertain. Germline V gives CDR1 MNHEY, CDR2 SVGEGT. This CDR3 spans 13 amino acids. V was pared by 5 bases and J by 3 bases, with 8 bases between. CDR3 in DNA: TGTGCCAGCAGTACCCAAAACAATCAGCCCCAGCATTTT. This gives the protein CASSTQNNQPQHF.

As concerns this clone: The sample holds other DNA sequences that translate to the same CDR3. This rearrangement joins TRBV7-3 to TRBJ2-4, with 8 bases lining up with TRBD2. The CDR3 is 13 residues long. V was pared by 5 bases and J by 9 bases, with 6 bases of the junction left unmatched. Germline assignment: CDR1 SGHTA and CDR2 FQGTGA. The CDR3 sequence: CASSQREGGIQYF. The CDR3 nucleotides read TGTGCCAGCAGCCAACGGGAGGGTGGCATTCAGTACTTC.

V and J are TRBV10-3 and TRBJ2-1, with 9 bases lining up with TRBD2. The CDR3 contains 15 residues. Trimming took 2 bases from V and 2 from J; bases not matched to a gene: 1. The germline V gene encodes CDR1 ENHRY and CDR2 SYGVKD. The CDR3 nucleotides read TGTGCCATCAGTGAGGAGCGGGGGGCCTACAATGAGCAGTTCTTC. Its translation is CAISEERGAYNEQFF.

The chain has TRBV29-1 and TRBJ1-1, with 10 bases matching TRBD1. The CDR3 totals 15 residues. CDR1 and CDR2 (germline): SQVTM, ANQGSEA. Trimming cost V 8 bases and J 0 bases; bases outside gene matches: 9. The CDR3 here is CSTWTGGPLNTEAFF. The CDR3 DNA reads as TGCAGCACCTGGACAGGGGGTCCTCTGAACACTGAAGCTTTCTTT.

The chain joins TRBV10-3 to TRBJ1-5; D call uncertain. This CDR3 has 13 residues. From germline, CDR1 is ENHRY and CDR2 SYGVKD. The V and J ends lost 4 bases and 5 bases respectively, with 9 bases between them. The CDR3 region is CAISGSRDQPQHF. CDR3 nucleotide sequence: TGTGCCATCAGTGGGTCTCGTGATCAGCCCCAGCATTTT.

The chain combines TRBV27 with TRBJ2-1, with D perhaps TRBD1 or TRBD2 (6 bases each). Trimming stripped 4 bases from V and 3 bases from J, with 22 bases between. The CDR3 has 18 amino acids. CDR1 and CDR2 (germline): MNHEY, SMNVEV (reference sequence). The CDR3 is CASSSLTSSRGRYNEQFF. The CDR3 bases are TGTGCCAGCAGTTCTCTAACTAGTTCCCGGGGGCGCTACAATGAGCAGTTCTTC.

The CDR3 region is CASSQGQYNSPLHF. The DNA of the CDR3 is TGTGCCAGCAGCCAGGGACAGTATAATTCACCCCTCCACTTT. This chain uses TRBV14 with TRBJ1-6; 7 positions match TRBD1. Per the germline V gene, CDR1 is SGHDN and CDR2 is FVKESK. Trimming removed 3 bases from V and 4 bases from J; junction bases left unmatched: 0. This CDR3 is built from 14 residues.

This clone was counted once. This chain joins TRBV4-1 and TRBJ2-1; TRBD2 agrees at 15 bases. Germline values: CDR1 MGHRA, CDR2 YSYEKL. V trimming: 3 bases; J trimming: 4 bases; junction bases outside the gene matches: 4. The CDR3 is 17 amino acids. CDR3 loop: CASSHRTSGGEYNEQFF. The CDR3 DNA follows: TGCGCCAGCAGCCACCGGACTAGCGGGGGGGAGTACAATGAGCAGTTCTTC.

The CDR3 region is CSTFGLDTQYF. For the CDR3, the DNA is TGCAGTACCTTCGGGTTAGATACGCAGTATTTT. The V and J genes are TRBV29-1 and TRBJ2-3; D call uncertain. Germline V gene lookup returns CDR1 SQVTM and CDR2 ANQGSEA. The CDR3 totals 11 residues.

The V call is TRBV27, the J call TRBJ1-6; TRBD1 matches at 7 bases. Per the germline V gene, CDR1 is MNHEY and CDR2 is SMNVEV (reference sequence). The CDR3 length is 13 residues. Trimming took 4 bases from V and 7 from J; bases not matched to a gene: 1. DNA of the CDR3: TGTGCCAGCAGTTGGGGACAGAATTCACCCCTCCACTTT. Protein: CASSWGQNSPLHF.

The gene calls are TRBV30 and TRBJ1-1; TRBD1 is a possible D gene (6 bases). Germline CDR1 GTSNPN, CDR2 SVGIG (reference sequence). V lost 5 bases and J 2 bases, leaving 12 bases between the germline ends. The CDR3 length is 13 residues. The CDR3 sequence: CAWAPDRNTEAFF. For the CDR3, the DNA is TGTGCCTGGGCCCCGGACAGAAACACTGAAGCTTTCTTT. Full variable domain (remainder filled in from reference TRBV30 and TRBJ1-1): SQTIHQWPATLVQPVGSPLSLECTVEGTSNPNLYWYRQAAGRGLQLLFYSVGIGQISSEVPQNLSASRPQDRQFILSSKKLLLSDSGFYLCAWAPDRNTEAFFGQGTRLTVV.

V is TRBV18 and J is TRBJ2-7, with TRBD1 matching over 8 bases. Per germline, CDR1 KGHSH and CDR2 LQKENI. This CDR3 is built from 15 residues. The junction had 6 bases not matched to a gene; V was cut back by 3 bases and J by 2 bases. The CDR3 sequence is CASSPLGQGTYEQYF. The CDR3 bases are TGTGCCAGCTCACCCCTTGGACAGGGCACCTACGAGCAGTACTTC.

The chain uses TRBV29-1 and TRBJ1-1; D is perhaps TRBD1 (5 bases). The length of the CDR3 is 13 residues. Germline V lookup: CDR1 SQVTM, CDR2 ANQGSEA. Trimming shortened V by 4 bases and J by 0 bases, and 9 bases separated the two germline ends. The CDR3 bases are TGCAGCGTTGGACAGCGCATGAACACTGAAGCTTTCTTT. Translated, it gives CSVGQRMNTEAFF.

The chain is built from TRBV20-1 and TRBJ1-1; D unclear. The CDR3 spans 14 residues. Germline V CDR1 and CDR2: DFQATT, SNEGSKA (reference sequence). V shed 3 bases and J shed 0 bases, with 11 bases lying between them. CDR3 residues: CSASSPALNTEAFF. As DNA, the CDR3 is TGCAGTGCTAGTAGTCCGGCCCTGAACACTGAAGCTTTCTTT.

The J gene is TRBJ1-1, the V gene TRBV4-3, with D maybe TRBD1 (6 bases). The CDR3 totals 15 residues. The V gene lost 0 bases and the J gene lost 7 bases, with 15 bases spanning the gap. In germline, CDR1 is LGHNA, CDR2 YSLEER. This chain's CDR3 is CASSQDLWAGVEAFF. CDR3 coding DNA: TGCGCCAGCAGCCAAGATCTGTGGGCAGGGGTTGAAGCTTTCTTT.

The V gene is TRBV28, the J gene TRBJ2-2; D is unresolved. Germline CDR1 is MDHEN and CDR2 is SYDVKM. Between the trimmed V and J ends, which lost 8 bases and 0 bases, there was a span of 10 bases. There are 14 residues in the CDR3. The CDR3 DNA reads as TGTGCCAGCTATAAAACAGCGAACACCGGGGAGCTGTTTTTT. This translates into CASYKTANTGELFF.

The V call is TRBV18, the J call TRBJ2-7; 12 nucleotides align to TRBD1. The trim removed 2 bases at V and 7 bases at J, leaving 3 bases unmatched. Germline CDR1 and CDR2: KGHSH and LQKENI. There are 14 residues in the CDR3. The CDR3 nucleotides are TGTGCCAGCTCACCAGGGACAGGGGGCTTTGAGCAGTACTTC. Protein sequence: CASSPGTGGFEQYF.

The chain combines TRBV3-1 (or the pseudogene TRBV3-2) with TRBJ2-7; possible D gene TRBD1, 6 bases. The CDR3 spans 14 residues. From germline, CDR1 is LGHDT and CDR2 YNNKEL (reference sequence). Trimming stripped 4 bases from V and 1 base from J, with 11 bases between. The DNA of the CDR3 is TGTGCCAGCAGCCGTCCAGGGGCATCCTACGAGCAGTACTTC. Translated: CASSRPGASYEQYF.

The chain recombines TRBV6-2 or TRBV6-3 with TRBJ1-1; no reliable D call. Germline V gene sequence: CDR1 MNHEY, CDR2 SVGEGT. V lost 0 bases and J lost 1, with 3 bases in between. This CDR3 spans 13 amino acids. As DNA, the CDR3 is TGTGCCAGCAGTTACTCGTGGAACACTGAAGCTTTCTTT. This gives the protein CASSYSWNTEAFF.

The chain employs TRBV3-1 (or the pseudogene TRBV3-2) and TRBJ1-2; 7 positions match TRBD1. With V trimmed by 1 base and J by 4 bases, 9 bases remained unmatched. This CDR3 is 16 amino acids long. Per germline, CDR1 LGHDT and CDR2 YNNKEL (reference sequence). The CDR3 bases are TGTGCCAGCAGCCAAGGGAGGGGAACAGGGGCCTATGGCTACACCTTC. Its protein is CASSQGRGTGAYGYTF.

V is TRBV30 and J is TRBJ2-7, with D perhaps TRBD2 (6 bases). The germline V and J ends were trimmed by 4 bases and 1 base, with 11 bases remaining between them. The V gene's germline CDR1 is GTSNPN and CDR2 SVGIG (reference sequence). The CDR3 loop spans 13 amino acids. CDR3 loop: CAWTGTPSYEQYF. The CDR3 DNA sequence: TGTGCCTGGACCGGGACTCCTTCCTACGAGCAGTACTTC.

This chain connects TRBV30 to TRBJ1-2; TRBD1 might be the D (5 bases). This CDR3 spans 15 amino acids. Germline lookup yields CDR1 GTSNPN and CDR2 SVGIG (reference sequence). V was clipped by 0 bases and J by 0 bases, with 11 bases between them. CDR3 loop: CAWSVPQGTNYGYTF. The CDR3 DNA is TGTGCCTGGAGTGTACCTCAGGGAACTAACTATGGCTACACCTTC.

The V and J genes are TRBV15 and TRBJ2-2; D could derive from TRBD1 or TRBD2 (5 bases each). The CDR3 contains 15 residues. Deletions cut 4 bases from V and 5 bases from J, with 14 bases between. The V gene's germline CDR1 is LNHNV and CDR2 YYDKDF (reference sequence). This CDR3 is CATSKTGRLTGELFF. Here the CDR3 DNA reads TGTGCCACCAGCAAAACAGGAAGACTAACCGGGGAGCTGTTTTTT. Using reference TRBV15 and TRBJ2-2 for the parts outside the CDR3, the full variable domain is DAMVIQNPRYQVTQFGKPVTLSCSQTLNHNVMYWYQQKSSQAPKLLFHYYDKDFNNEADTPDNFQSRRPNTSFCFLDIRSPGLGDTAMYLCATSKTGRLTGELFFGEGSRLTVL.

This chain joins TRBV2 and TRBJ2-1; 10 bases match TRBD1. CDR3 size: 14 residues. The trim removed 6 bases at V and 1 base at J, leaving 0 bases unmatched. The V gene's germline CDR1 is SNHLY and CDR2 FYNNEI. The CDR3: CASRGQGSYNEQFF. In nucleotides, the CDR3 is TGTGCCAGCAGGGGACAGGGGTCCTACAATGAGCAGTTCTTC.

J is TRBJ2-7 and V is TRBV3-1 (or the pseudogene TRBV3-2); the match to TRBD1 covers 8 bases. V trimming: 5 bases; J trimming: 0 bases; junction bases outside the gene matches: 3. The CDR3 is 14 amino acids. The germline gives CDR1 LGHDT, CDR2 YNNKEL (reference sequence). The CDR3 here is CASSKGTGSYEQYF. For the CDR3, the DNA is TGTGCCAGCAGCAAGGGGACAGGCTCCTACGAGCAGTACTTC.

The chain couples TRBV24-1 to TRBJ1-5; no firm D call. Trimming removed 4 bases at V and 0 bases at J, with 9 bases between. The CDR3 runs to 15 residues. Germline V gene lookup returns CDR1 KGHDR and CDR2 SFDVKD. Here the CDR3 DNA reads TGTGCCACCAGTGACCGGACTAGTAGCAATCAGCCCCAGCATTTT. It specifies CATSDRTSSNQPQHF.

This chain uses TRBV15 with TRBJ1-1, with a tentative D call TRBD1 (6 bases). The CDR3 loop spans 14 amino acids. Germline loops: CDR1 LNHNV, CDR2 YYDKDF (reference sequence). V was clipped by 0 bases and J by 6 bases, with 11 bases between them. CDR3 in DNA: TGTGCCACCAGCAGAGATCGGCAGGGGTCTGAAGCTTTCTTT. It is translated as CATSRDRQGSEAFF.